Each of the 28 T cell receptor beta chains below was sequenced from the same sample in a study of blood T cells in healthy people across ages. Using a J-beta primer mix together with a sample-barcoded 5' primer, a second PCR was run for roughly 6 to 12 cycles. TCRdb re-called the 5' RACE reads with MiXCR, one entry per CDR3 protein. Among roughly 800,000 distinct CDR3 sequences listed, around 25% were seen once. The sample was also reused in another study, on T cells of mothers and their children.

The sequencing input was blood. The receptor source for this set is a boy between 10 and 17 years old in good health.

This sequence joins TRBV7-9 and TRBJ2-1; the match to TRBD2 covers 10 bases. Germline V gene data show CDR1 as SEHNR and CDR2 as FQNEAQ (reference sequence). After removal of 1 base from V and 5 bases from J, the junction contained 5 bases not matched to a gene. The CDR3 covers 16 residues. The CDR3 spells CASSLVSGRRNNEQFF. The DNA for the CDR3 is TGTGCCAGCAGCTTAGTTAGCGGGAGGAGGAACAATGAGCAGTTCTTC. The variable domain in full, completed from reference TRBV7-9 and TRBJ2-1, reads DTGVSQNPRHKITKRGQNVTFRCDPISEHNRLYWYRQTLGQGPEFLTYFQNEAQLEKSRLLSDRFSAERPKGSFSTLEIQRTEQGDSAMYLCASSLVSGRRNNEQFFGPGTRLTVL.

The gene calls are TRBV2 and TRBJ2-5, with TRBD2 as a possible D gene (6 bases). The CDR3 totals 13 residues. Trimming shortened V by 10 bases and J by 0 bases, and 12 bases separated the two germline ends. Germline V lookup: CDR1 SNHLY, CDR2 FYNNEI. Here the CDR3 reads CATQASDQETQYF. The CDR3 DNA sequence: TGTGCCACCCAAGCTAGCGACCAAGAGACCCAGTACTTC.

This clonotype occurred a few times. The rearrangement uses TRBV28 and TRBJ2-5, with 7 bases matching TRBD2. This CDR3 comprises 12 residues. Germline CDR1 reads MDHEN; CDR2 reads SYDVKM. Germline trimming cut 5 bases from V and 7 bases from J; bases unmatched to any gene: 4. CDR3 sequence reads: CASSVRLATQYF. For the CDR3, the DNA is TGTGCCAGCAGTGTCCGACTAGCGACCCAGTACTTC.

This clonotype was detected once. The CDR3 DNA is TGTGCCAGCAGCCCTTATACAGGGAATGAAAAACTGTTTTTT. Amino acids: CASSPYTGNEKLFF. This rearrangement joins TRBV7-2 to TRBJ1-4; possibly TRBD1 for D (6 bases). Germline values: CDR1 SGHTA, CDR2 FQGNSA. The CDR3 sequence is 14 residues long. The V and J ends lost 5 bases and 5 bases respectively, with 12 bases between them.

The chain employs TRBV20-1 and TRBJ1-1, with 11 bases matching TRBD1. CDR3 size: 19 residues. In germline, CDR1 is DFQATT, CDR2 SNEGSKA (reference sequence). V was clipped by 3 bases and J by 4 bases; unmatched bases: 19. The CDR3 bases are TGCAGTGCTAGCGATTCGGGACAGGGGGATCTTGGGGCGGTCACTGAAGCTTTCTTT. It specifies CSASDSGQGDLGAVTEAFF.

The genes are TRBV18 and TRBJ2-3; D is ambiguous. Trimming left V 1 base short and J 1 base short, with 15 bases between. CDR1 is KGHSH, CDR2 LQKENI, per germline. This CDR3 region has 17 residues. CDR3 sequence: CASSPQRGIGRTDTQYF. The CDR3 DNA reads TGTGCCAGCTCACCACAGCGAGGTATCGGGCGCACAGATACGCAGTATTTT.

The gene calls are TRBV28 and TRBJ2-1; no clear D gene. The V end lost 6 bases, the J end lost 5 bases, and 11 bases lay between the germline ends. CDR3 length: 13 residues. Germline-derived CDR1 and CDR2 are MDHEN and SYDVKM. As DNA, the CDR3 is TGTGCCAGCAGCTCCTCAGCAAACAATGAGCAGTTCTTC. Protein product: CASSSSANNEQFF.

A few counts support this clonotype. The rearrangement joins TRBV28 to TRBJ2-5; D perhaps matches TRBD1 (6 bases). The DNA end is more similar to TRBJ2-7, so the J call may be wrong. This CDR3 is 15 amino acids long. CDR1 and CDR2 from the germline V gene are MDHEN and SYDVKM. The CDR3 here is CASSFPRGNSYEQYF. The CDR3 DNA reads TGTGCCAGCAGTTTCCCCAGGGGTAACTCCTACGAGCAGTACTTC.

This clonotype appeared a few times. The rearrangement links TRBV20-1 to TRBJ1-4, with D perhaps TRBD1 (6 bases). CDR1 DFQATT and CDR2 SNEGSKA come from the germline V gene (reference sequence). V was cut by 5 bases and J by 7 bases, with 11 bases left in between. The CDR3 has 12 amino acids. This chain's CDR3 is CSAGGQLEKLFF. The DNA for the CDR3 is TGCAGTGCTGGCGGACAGCTTGAAAAACTGTTTTTT.

V gene TRBV27 combines with J gene TRBJ1-6, with 7 nucleotides matching TRBD1. The CDR3 contains 14 residues. Germline loops: CDR1 MNHEY, CDR2 SMNVEV (reference sequence). V was pared by 3 bases and J by 5 bases, with 1 base of the junction left unmatched. DNA for the CDR3: TGTGCCAGCAGTTTTGGGACAGATAATTCACCCCTCCACTTT. Amino acids: CASSFGTDNSPLHF.

The sample holds a few counts of this clonotype. V is TRBV29-1 and J is TRBJ1-1; unclear D gene. V was shortened by 4 bases and J by 1 base, with 7 bases between the two germline ends. CDR3 length: 12 amino acids. Germline V CDR1 and CDR2: SQVTM, ANQGSEA. CDR3 coding DNA: TGCAGCGTTGTTTGGGAGAACACTGAAGCTTTCTTT. This gives the protein CSVVWENTEAFF.

V is TRBV28 and J is TRBJ2-6; 7 bases agree with TRBD1. This CDR3 spans 15 amino acids. J was trimmed by 0 bases and V by 6 bases; bases with no gene match: 2. CDR1 is MDHEN and CDR2 is SYDVKM in the germline V gene. CDR3 sequence: CASRTGNSGANVLTF. CDR3 nucleotides: TGTGCCAGCAGGACAGGGAACTCTGGGGCCAACGTCCTGACTTTC.

This clonotype was counted between two and nine times. This sequence joins TRBV12-3 or TRBV12-4 and TRBJ2-3; D may be TRBD2 (5 bases). Trimming took off 1 base at V and 4 bases at J, with 9 bases between the two ends. The CDR3 covers 14 residues. DNA for the CDR3: TGTGCCAGCAGTTTAGATGGCGGGCCAGATACGCAGTATTTT. The encoded protein is CASSLDGGPDTQYF.

J is TRBJ2-5 and V is TRBV29-1; 8 bases match TRBD1. V gave up 6 bases and J gave up 4 bases; unmatched junction bases: 4. The CDR3 runs to 12 residues. The germline gives CDR1 SQVTM, CDR2 ANQGSEA. The CDR3 DNA reads as TGCAGCGTGAGGGACAGGAGAGAGACCCAGTACTTC. Its translation is CSVRDRRETQYF. The full variable domain, rest sourced from reference TRBV29-1 and TRBJ2-5, is SAVISQKPSRDICQRGTSLTIQCQVDSQVTMMFWYRQQPGQSLTLIATANQGSEATYESGFVIDKFPISRPNLTFSTLTVSNMSPEDSSIYLCSVRDRRETQYFGPGTRLLVL.

This clonotype occurred a few times. The chain carries TRBV6-2 or TRBV6-3 and TRBJ2-7; maybe TRBD1 (5 bases). V lost 3 bases, J lost 5 bases, and 17 bases lay in between. Germline CDR1 MNHEY, CDR2 SVGEGT. The CDR3 has 15 amino acids. CDR3 amino acids: CASSYTGQGFDEQYF. The CDR3 nucleotides read TGTGCCAGCAGTTATACCGGGCAGGGCTTCGACGAGCAGTACTTC.

The chain carries TRBV6-2 or TRBV6-3 and TRBJ2-1; 7 bases fit TRBD1. The CDR3 totals 16 residues. After removal of 0 bases from V and 5 bases from J, the junction contained 7 bases not matched to a gene. The V gene's germline CDR1 is MNHEY and CDR2 SVGEGT. The CDR3 DNA sequence: TGTGCCAGCAGTTACTCTCCGGACAGGCCGAACAATGAGCAGTTCTTC. This codes for CASSYSPDRPNNEQFF.

The chain recombines TRBV28 with TRBJ2-3; D ambiguous. The CDR3 sequence is 17 residues long. The germline V and J ends were trimmed by 7 bases and 5 bases, with 25 bases remaining between them. Germline lookup yields CDR1 MDHEN and CDR2 SYDVKM. This chain's CDR3 is CASTEVGGQVLEDTQYF. In DNA form, the CDR3 reads TGTGCCAGCACCGAGGTGGGCGGCCAAGTCTTGGAAGATACGCAGTATTTT.

This clonotype was counted once. The chain couples TRBV12-3 or TRBV12-4 to TRBJ2-6; D is undetermined. The V and J ends lost 0 bases and 0 bases respectively, with 9 bases between them. CDR3 length: 17 residues. CDR3 protein: CASSLAVRLSGANVLTF. In nucleotides, the CDR3 is TGTGCCAGCAGTTTAGCGGTACGGCTCTCTGGGGCCAACGTCCTGACTTTC.

This chain joins TRBV7-9 and TRBJ1-1; no clear D. Trimming removed 4 bases at V and 4 bases at J, with 16 bases between. The CDR3 is 15 residues long. Germline CDR1 SEHNR, CDR2 FQNEAQ (reference sequence). Here the CDR3 reads CASSSIVGPITEAFF. CDR3 nucleotides: TGTGCCAGCAGCTCAATAGTGGGTCCTATCACTGAAGCTTTCTTT.

V usage is TRBV4-2 and J usage is TRBJ2-4, with D unresolved. Germline-derived CDR1 and CDR2 are LGHNA and YNFKEQ. The V end lost 3 bases, the J end lost 0 bases, and 15 bases lay between the germline ends. This CDR3 is built from 17 residues. In DNA, the CDR3 is TGTGCCAGCAGCCAGATACTTGAATCTCTAGCCAAAAACATTCAGTACTTC. It codes for CASSQILESLAKNIQYF.

This clonotype occurred a few times. The genes are TRBV4-3 and TRBJ2-7; 9 bases agree with TRBD1. This CDR3 comprises 15 residues. Germline CDR1 and CDR2: LGHNA and YSLEER. Losses at the gene ends were 1 base for V and 3 bases for J; bases not matched to a gene: 4. CDR3 residues: CASSQVEGQGYEQYF. The CDR3, as DNA: TGCGCCAGCAGCCAAGTTGAGGGACAGGGCTACGAGCAGTACTTC.

The rearrangement links TRBV12-3 or TRBV12-4 to TRBJ2-1; D is perhaps TRBD2 (5 bases). Trimming pared 7 bases from V and 8 bases from J, leaving 18 bases between. This CDR3 contains 14 residues. The CDR3: CASTSVGLGDEQFF. DNA for the CDR3: TGTGCCAGCACCTCCGTGGGCCTCGGGGATGAGCAGTTCTTC.

The chain carries TRBV13 and TRBJ2-7, with 9 bases that match TRBD2. The CDR3 runs to 19 residues. V lost 1 base and J lost 3; bases outside the gene matches: 16. Germline CDR1 is PRHDT and CDR2 is FYEKMQ (reference sequence). CDR3 sequence (DNA): TGTGCCAGCAGCTTAGTCGGTAGCGGGAGTCCAACCACGGGCTACGAGCAGTACTTC. Its protein is CASSLVGSGSPTTGYEQYF.

The CDR3 nucleotides read TGTGCCACCAGCAGAGACCACGACTACGAGCAGTACTTC. Translation: CATSRDHDYEQYF. V usage is TRBV15 and J usage is TRBJ2-7; D unresolved. This CDR3 region has 13 residues. The V gene's germline CDR1 is LNHNV and CDR2 YYDKDF (reference sequence). V was pared by 0 bases and J by 3 bases, with 6 bases between.

This sequence joins TRBV20-1 and TRBJ1-1; TRBD1 is a possible D gene (6 bases). This CDR3 has 11 residues. Germline V gives CDR1 DFQATT, CDR2 SNEGSKA (reference sequence). Trimming shortened V by 5 bases and J by 6 bases, and 10 bases separated the two germline ends. The CDR3 here is CSAGRGPEAFF. The CDR3 DNA is TGCAGTGCTGGCAGGGGTCCTGAAGCTTTCTTT.

This rearrangement joins TRBV20-1 to TRBJ2-5, with 10 positions matching TRBD2. Gene TRBJ2-7 matches the end of the DNA better, so the J call may be wrong. The germline CDR1 and CDR2 sequences are DFQATT and SNEGSKA (reference sequence). This CDR3 is 15 amino acids long. The DNA for the CDR3 is TGCAGTGCTAGACTGATCGGGACTAGCGCAGGCGAGCAGTACTTC. Encoded protein: CSARLIGTSAGEQYF.

The J gene is TRBJ2-1, the V gene TRBV29-1; D is uncertain. V was clipped by 5 bases and J by 6 bases, with 17 bases between them. CDR1 and CDR2 (germline): SQVTM, ANQGSEA. The CDR3 runs to 14 residues. The CDR3, as DNA: TGCAGCGTTTTCCTAGAGGAAAGAAGCAATGAGCAGTTCTTC. Translation: CSVFLEERSNEQFF.

The chain uses TRBV20-1 and TRBJ1-2; perhaps TRBD1 as D (5 bases). CDR3 length equals 13 residues. Germline values: CDR1 DFQATT, CDR2 SNEGSKA (reference sequence). The V gene lost 2 bases and the J gene lost 4 bases, with 11 bases spanning the gap. The chain's CDR3 is CSARTGTAYGYTF. For the CDR3, the DNA is TGCAGTGCTAGAACCGGGACTGCCTATGGCTACACCTTC.